This TCR beta chain was obtained from a study of blood T cell repertoires in COVID-19. At the level of the study: The United States, Italy and Spain supplied acute and convalescent COVID-19 samples. PBMCs, B-cell-depleted T cells, or T cells provided the cDNA or gDNA that made up the material.

Those enrolled in Seattle joined during active infection and were followed longitudinally afterward. Trimming removed 3 bases from V and 4 bases from J, with 12 bases in between. The germline V gene has CDR1 MNHNS and CDR2 SASEGT. The CDR3 runs 14 residues. As handled by the study authors: Amplification with reference gene primers provided the estimates of nucleated cell counts. Repertoires were generated with immunoSEQ multiplex PCR, while TCRdb's copy carries only in-frame clones and drops some. The DNA gave D and trimming, while V, J and clone size come from that table. The sample shows 100,000 to 150,000 clones, 81% of them seen only once.

The sequence was obtained from a man aged 30 to 45 with COVID-19, enrolled during active disease. The chain is built from TRBV6-1 and TRBJ1-2; D is unresolved. The sequenced sample was peripheral blood. CDR3 sequence reads: CASSERGEGYGYTF. In DNA, the CDR3 is TGTGCCAGCAGTGAGCGGGGAGAGGGCTATGGCTACACCTTC.